What follows are 24 T cell receptor beta chains derived from one specimen sequenced in a study of shared clonotypes between healthy human individuals. Generated by immunoSEQ multiplex PCR, the TCRdb table keeps only in-frame clones and is missing some. The data show approximately 530,000 clones, 90% to 96% seen once. The specimen sequenced was naive CD4+ T cells sorted from blood. Subset noted: CD45RA+ positively selected. All receptors derive from a woman aged 30 to 39 in good health.

This chain joins TRBV29-1 and TRBJ1-5; D is undetermined. V was shortened by 4 bases and J by 3 bases, with 13 bases between the two germline ends. CDR3 length equals 14 residues. CDR1 and CDR2 from the germline V gene are SQVTM and ANQGSEA. The CDR3 is CSVVLALPNQPQHF. CDR3 sequence (DNA): TGCAGCGTTGTCCTCGCCCTACCCAATCAGCCCCAGCATTTT.

This chain's CDR3 is CASSSLAGTGAEQYF. The DNA of the CDR3 is TGTGCCAGTAGTAGCCTAGCGGGGACAGGGGCCGAGCAGTACTTC. The genes are TRBV19 and TRBJ2-7, with D perhaps matching TRBD1 (10 bases). V was cut by 4 bases and J by 6 bases, with 19 bases left in between. This CDR3 contains 15 residues. Germline values: CDR1 LNHDA, CDR2 SQIVND (reference sequence).

The CDR3 here is CATGRRAGEKLFF. CDR3 in DNA: TGTGCCACCGGAAGAAGGGCAGGTGAAAAACTGTTTTTT. The J gene is TRBJ1-4, the V gene TRBV15; D ambiguous. The ends were cut back, 8 bases at V and 7 bases at J, with 14 bases in the middle. Germline lookup yields CDR1 LNHNV and CDR2 YYDKDF (reference sequence). The CDR3 totals 13 residues.

The V call is TRBV6-1, the J call TRBJ1-5; TRBD1 matches at 8 bases. Germline V gene sequence: CDR1 MNHNS, CDR2 SASEGT. V trimming: 10 bases; J trimming: 2 bases; junction bases outside the gene matches: 10. CDR3 size: 15 residues. As DNA, the CDR3 is TGTGCCACCCAGAGGACAGGGAGAGGCAATCAGCCCCAGCATTTT. Its translation is CATQRTGRGNQPQHF.

The V gene is TRBV9, the J gene TRBJ2-1, with D maybe TRBD1 (6 bases). Looked up from germline, CDR1 is SGDLS and CDR2 is YYNGEE. The CDR3 runs 17 residues. Trimming stripped 3 bases from V and 16 bases from J, with 32 bases between. CDR3 DNA sequence: TGTGCCAGCAGCGCGTACCGGGACACCCTCGGGGCGGGCGGAGTTTTCTTC. Amino acids: CASSAYRDTLGAGGVFF.

The V gene is TRBV5-5, the J gene TRBJ1-2, with 10 bases lining up with TRBD1. CDR3 length: 15 residues. The germline V gene encodes CDR1 SGHKS and CDR2 YYEKEE (reference sequence). V was pared by 3 bases and J by 8 bases, with 10 bases of the junction left unmatched. The chain's CDR3 is CASSSGQGRAWGYTF. In DNA form, the CDR3 reads TGTGCCAGCAGCTCGGGACAGGGGAGAGCCTGGGGCTACACCTTC.

The genes are TRBV6-5 and TRBJ1-4, with 10 nucleotides matching TRBD1. The germline V gene has CDR1 MNHEY and CDR2 SVGAGI. V shed 6 bases, J shed 8 bases, and the junction held 6 bases outside the gene matches. The CDR3 has 14 amino acids. Here the CDR3 DNA reads TGTGCCAGCAGCTGGGGGGACAGGGGAGAAAAACTGTTTTTT. It specifies CASSWGDRGEKLFF.

This clone was seen only once. This specimen includes other DNA sequences encoding the same CDR3. J is TRBJ1-5 and V is TRBV7-2; perhaps TRBD1 as D (6 bases). The germline gives CDR1 SGHTA, CDR2 FQGNSA. CDR3 length equals 13 residues. Trimming pared 3 bases from V and 5 bases from J, leaving 8 bases between. The CDR3 sequence: CASSLTGDQPQHF. As DNA, the CDR3 is TGTGCCAGCAGCTTGACAGGAGATCAGCCCCAGCATTTT.

The chain employs TRBV2 and TRBJ1-1; 10 nucleotides line up with TRBD1. The CDR3 has 13 amino acids. CDR1 is SNHLY, CDR2 FYNNEI, per germline. With V trimmed by 6 bases and J by 7 bases, 5 bases remained unmatched. This chain's CDR3 is CASRTGTGDEAFF. In DNA form, the CDR3 reads TGTGCCAGCAGGACCGGGACAGGGGATGAAGCTTTCTTT.

The rearrangement joins TRBV28 to TRBJ1-1; D remains ambiguous. Trimming removed 5 bases from V and 11 bases from J, with 15 bases in between. The CDR3 has 12 amino acids. The germline V gene encodes CDR1 MDHEN and CDR2 SYDVKM. The CDR3 DNA reads as TGTGCCAGCAGTCAGGACGAAATCGTTGCTTTCTTT. Protein product: CASSQDEIVAFF. The full variable domain, its missing parts supplied by reference TRBV28 and TRBJ1-1, is DVKVTQSSRYLVKRTGEKVFLECVQDMDHENMFWYRQDPGLGLRLIYFSYDVKMKEKGDIPEGYSVSREKKERFSLILESASTNQTSMYLCASSQDEIVAFFGQGTRLTVV.

V is TRBV5-1 and J is TRBJ2-2, with D uncertain. Trimming shortened V by 1 base and J by 5 bases, and 6 bases separated the two germline ends. The CDR3 is made up of 13 amino acids. CDR1 and CDR2 (germline): SGHRS, YFSETQ. The CDR3 spells CASSLLLTGELFF. For the CDR3, the DNA is TGCGCCAGCAGCTTGCTTCTAACCGGGGAGCTGTTTTTT.

The chain uses TRBV5-6 and TRBJ1-5; TRBD1 agrees at 9 bases. The CDR3 is made up of 15 amino acids. Trimming removed 4 bases from V and 2 bases from J; junction bases left unmatched: 4. Per germline, CDR1 SGHDT and CDR2 YYEEEE. CDR3 residues: CASSKQGAGNQPQHF. CDR3 bases: TGTGCCAGCAGCAAACAGGGGGCCGGCAATCAGCCCCAGCATTTT.

The chain employs TRBV11-2 and TRBJ2-5; no clear D. Matching the DNA end better, TRBJ2-7 makes the J call doubtful. The CDR3 has 15 amino acids. Germline-derived CDR1 and CDR2 are SGHAT and FQNNGV. The CDR3 DNA follows: TGTGCCAGCAGCTCCGTCCGAGGCCTGCCCCTCGAGCAGTACTTC. The encoded protein is CASSSVRGLPLEQYF.

The chain has TRBV5-8 and TRBJ1-3, with D perhaps TRBD1 (5 bases). Germline V gene lookup returns CDR1 SGHTS and CDR2 YDEGEE. Trimming took 2 bases from V and 3 from J, leaving 9 bases between them. The CDR3 contains 14 residues. CDR3 sequence (DNA): TGTGCCAGCAGCTTCCAGGGAGGTGGAAACACCATATATTTT. Amino acids: CASSFQGGGNTIYF.

The chain is built from TRBV29-1 and TRBJ2-3, with 11 bases that match TRBD2. The junction had 9 bases not matched to a gene; V was cut back by 6 bases and J by 4 bases. The CDR3 spans 15 residues. Germline V gene sequence: CDR1 SQVTM, CDR2 ANQGSEA. For the CDR3, the DNA is TGCAGCGTCGATACTAGCGGGAGTAGAGCAGATACGCAGTATTTT. The encoded protein is CSVDTSGSRADTQYF.

The V gene is TRBV9, the J gene TRBJ1-2; 9 bases are shared with TRBD1. Unmatched junction bases numbered 4, after V lost 2 bases and J lost 8 bases. The CDR3 contains 13 residues. Germline CDR1 is SGDLS and CDR2 is YYNGEE. CDR3 coding DNA: TGTGCCAGCAGCGTGGACAGGGGTGAGGGCTACACCTTC. It is translated as CASSVDRGEGYTF.

The V gene is TRBV19, the J gene TRBJ2-1, with 8 positions matching TRBD2. Trimming at V came to 3 bases and at J to 6 bases, leaving 7 bases not matched to a gene. Germline lookup yields CDR1 LNHDA and CDR2 SQIVND (reference sequence). There are 15 residues in the CDR3. The DNA of the CDR3 is TGTGCCAGTAGTATTCTCGCGGGAGGCACCAATGAGCAGTTCTTC. Amino acid sequence: CASSILAGGTNEQFF. The whole variable domain, filled in from reference TRBV19 and TRBJ2-1, reads DGGITQSPKYLFRKEGQNVTLSCEQNLNHDAMYWYRQDPGQGLRLIYYSQIVNDFQKGDIAEGYSVSREKKESFPLTVTSAQKNPTAFYLCASSILAGGTNEQFFGPGTRLTVL.

The V call is TRBV6-6, the J call TRBJ2-1; 10 bases fit TRBD1. The germline CDR1 and CDR2 sequences are MNHNY and SVGAGI (reference sequence). J lost 6 bases, V lost 6 bases, and 8 bases had no gene match. The CDR3 is 15 amino acids. The CDR3 spells CASRGTWTGGNEQFF. CDR3 in DNA: TGTGCCAGCAGGGGGACCTGGACAGGGGGCAATGAGCAGTTCTTC.

V is TRBV5-1 and J is TRBJ1-1; D remains ambiguous. The CDR3 is 12 residues long. Trimming removed 0 bases from V and 7 bases from J, with 7 bases in between. Germline assignment: CDR1 SGHRS and CDR2 YFSETQ. CDR3 loop: CASSLDRGEAFF. The DNA of the CDR3 is TGCGCCAGCAGCTTGGATCGGGGTGAAGCTTTCTTT.

The chain links TRBV10-1 to TRBJ2-3; TRBD1 might be the D (5 bases). The V end was cut by 3 bases, the J end by 7 bases, with 8 bases between. Germline lookup yields CDR1 WNHNN and CDR2 SYGVQD (reference sequence). The CDR3 is 12 residues long. The CDR3 nucleotides are TGCGCCAGCAGTGAAAGGGGATATACGCAGTATTTT. This gives the protein CASSERGYTQYF.

This rearrangement joins TRBV18 to TRBJ2-2; 10 bases are shared with TRBD2. CDR1 is KGHSH, CDR2 LQKENI, per germline. The CDR3 extends over 16 amino acids. The V segment lost 8 bases and the J segment 1 base; nucleotides outside the gene matches: 7. The CDR3 reads CASLPRTSGNTGELFF. The CDR3 DNA sequence: TGTGCCAGCCTGCCCAGGACTAGCGGGAACACCGGGGAGCTGTTTTTT.

This clone was counted once. The chain has TRBV28 and TRBJ1-1; TRBD1 is a possible D gene (6 bases). The V gene's germline CDR1 is MDHEN and CDR2 SYDVKM. The CDR3 runs to 15 residues. Trimming cost V 7 bases and J 0 bases, with 15 bases left between them. CDR3 DNA: TGTGCCAGCACAGACCCGGGACAACTGAACACTGAAGCTTTCTTT. Translating gives CASTDPGQLNTEAFF. Together with reference TRBV28 and TRBJ1-1, the CDR3 gives the full variable domain: DVKVTQSSRYLVKRTGEKVFLECVQDMDHENMFWYRQDPGLGLRLIYFSYDVKMKEKGDIPEGYSVSREKKERFSLILESASTNQTSMYLCASTDPGQLNTEAFFGQGTRLTVV.

The chain joins TRBV13 to TRBJ2-4, with D perhaps matching TRBD2 (6 bases). The germline V gene encodes CDR1 PRHDT and CDR2 FYEKMQ (reference sequence). The CDR3 has 17 residues. V was shortened by 5 bases and J by 0 bases, with 17 bases between the two germline ends. The CDR3 DNA reads TGTGCCAGCAGCCAAGGTCTAGCGACCAAAGCCAAAAACATTCAGTACTTC. This translates into CASSQGLATKAKNIQYF.

The chain joins TRBV6-5 to TRBJ1-2, with TRBD1 as a possible D gene (5 bases). There are 13 residues in the CDR3. The V gene lost 5 bases and the J gene lost 0 bases, with 7 bases spanning the gap. Germline V gives CDR1 MNHEY, CDR2 SVGAGI. CDR3 sequence: CASSKTANYGYTF. DNA of the CDR3: TGTGCCAGCAGTAAGACAGCTAACTATGGCTACACCTTC.